The rows below give T cell receptor beta chains drawn from one sample of a study of T-cell reconstitution after alpha-beta-depleted transplantation in children. TCRdb independently ran MiXCR on the PCR reads; one entry per CDR3 protein. The sample includes approximately 590,000 distinct CDR3 sequences, about 11% seen only once; the top ten take around 4%. Sequencing was performed on PBMCs from the stem cell graft donor, taken from the stem cell graft. These receptor sequences come from a human donor who donated a stem cell graft to a child with acute myeloid leukemia. The CDR3 runs from the conserved cysteine through the conserved F or W. Each record gives: D gene, J gene, V gene, clone size, CDR3 DNA, CDR3 protein. D genes are given only for firm matches. Rows give clone size only sometimes, using once, few, many, or a class for an expanded clone.

.	TRBJ2-7	TRBV28	.	TGTGCCAGCAGTTCCCTCCGACAGTGGACCTCCTACGAGCAGTACTTC	CASSSLRQWTSYEQYF
.	TRBJ2-3	TRBV28	many	TGTGCCAGCAAAGACGGTCTCAGGGATACGCAGTATTTT	CASKDGLRDTQYF
TRBD1	TRBJ1-1	TRBV3-1	few	TGTGCCAGCAGCCAGAGGGACAGGGAGAACACTGAAGCTTTCTTT	CASSQRDRENTEAFF
TRBD2	TRBJ2-7	TRBV12-3/TRBV12-4	few	TGTGCCAGCAGTTTTGGGACTAGCGGGAGTAAGCAGTACTTC	CASSFGTSGSKQYF
TRBD1	TRBJ2-5	TRBV9	few	TGTGCCAGCAGCGCTGAGGGGGCGAGGGAGACCCAGTACTTC	CASSAEGARETQYF
.	TRBJ2-1	TRBV30	.	TGTGCCTGGAGTTTGGGAATAAGCGACTCGCAGTTCTTC	CAWSLGISDSQFF
.	TRBJ2-3	TRBV6-1	.	TGTGCCAGCATTGGGAAAGGGGGGACTAGCACAGATACGCAGTATTTT	CASIGKGGTSTDTQYF
.	TRBJ2-2	TRBV5-5	many	TGTGCCAGCAGCTTGGGGGTTTTGGACACCGGGGAGCTGTTTTTT	CASSLGVLDTGELFF
TRBD1	TRBJ2-1	TRBV29-1	many	TGCAACGTACGGACAGGGGGAGGCCGGGACTATGAGCAGTTCTTC	CNVRTGGGRDYEQFF
.	TRBJ2-5	TRBV2	.	TGTGCCAGCGGACTGGAAGAGACCCAGTACTTC	CASGLEETQYF
.	TRBJ1-1	TRBV7-3	many	TGTGCCAGCAGCTTAGAAGGGGACTTGAACACTGAAGCTTTCTTT	CASSLEGDLNTEAFF
TRBD1	TRBJ2-3	TRBV15	.	TGTGCCACCAGCAGCGACAGGGGCCACACAGATACGCAGTATTTT	CATSSDRGHTDTQYF
.	TRBJ1-4	TRBV7-2	.	TGTGCCAGCAGCAACACTAATGAAAAACTGTTTTTT	CASSNTNEKLFF
TRBD1	TRBJ2-7	TRBV6-6	few	TGTGCCAGCCGACAGGGTGACTACGAGCAGTACTTC	CASRQGDYEQYF
.	TRBJ2-5	TRBV29-1	few	TGCAGCGTTGAAATAGCATACCAAGAGACCCAGTACTTC	CSVEIAYQETQYF
.	TRBJ1-4	TRBV7-2	many	TGTGCCAGCGGGGTACAGGGAATAGGGGAAAAACTGTTTTTT	CASGVQGIGEKLFF
TRBD2	TRBJ2-1	TRBV30	.	TGTGCCGGGGACGGGACAGGAGAAAATAGCGGGAGGATTCCGAGCTCCTACAATGAGCAGTTCTTC	CAGDGTGENSGRIPSSYNEQFF
.	TRBJ2-1	TRBV9	many	TGTGCCAGCAGTCGGACTGGACCCGACAATGAGCAGTTCTTC	CASSRTGPDNEQFF
TRBD1	TRBJ1-1	TRBV6-2/TRBV6-3	.	TGTGCCAGCAGTTTACCGACAGGGGGGATGAACACTGAAGCTTTCTTT	CASSLPTGGMNTEAFF
TRBD1	TRBJ1-5	TRBV3-1	.	TGTGCCAGCAGCCAAGATAAGGGGACAGGGAGTAGCAATCAGCCCCAGCATTTT	CASSQDKGTGSSNQPQHF
.	TRBJ1-2	TRBV6-1	.	TGTGCCAGCAGTCGGGGGGGGCGAGGGTATGGCTACACCTTC	CASSRGGRGYGYTF
.	TRBJ1-1	TRBV5-1	.	TGCGCCAGCAGCCCAGGACAGCAAGTCATAATGAACACTGAAGCTTTCTTT	CASSPGQQVIMNTEAFF
TRBD1	TRBJ2-3	TRBV11-2	.	TGTGCCAGCAGCTTATATCGGGACAGCCAACGCACAGATACGCAGTATTTT	CASSLYRDSQRTDTQYF
.	TRBJ2-5	TRBV29-1	.	TGCAGCGTTGAAGATCAGCCGTTCCAAGAGACCCAGTACTTC	CSVEDQPFQETQYF
TRBD1	TRBJ1-5	TRBV20-1	many	TGCAGTGCCTCCGGGACAGGGGGCGTTCAGCCCCAGCATTTT	CSASGTGGVQPQHF
.	TRBJ2-1	TRBV4-3	many	TGCGCCAGCAGCCAAGGAGGACAATACAATGAGCAGTTCTTC	CASSQGGQYNEQFF
TRBD2	TRBJ2-5	TRBV20-1	many	TGCAGTGCTAGAGAGGGGACTAGCGGAGGAGGGGAGACCCAGTACTTC	CSAREGTSGGGETQYF
TRBD1	TRBJ2-5	TRBV11-2	.	TGTGCCAGCAGCCAGCTCAGGGGGGAGACCCAGTACTTC	CASSQLRGETQYF
.	TRBJ2-7	TRBV12-3/TRBV12-4	many	TGTGCCAGCAGTTTAGGAGGGCGCGGTAACTACGAGCAGTACTTC	CASSLGGRGNYEQYF
TRBD2	TRBJ2-3	TRBV6-5	once	TGTGCCAGCAGTTACTCGGGAGGGCCTTTAACAGATACGCAGTATTTT	CASSYSGGPLTDTQYF
.	TRBJ2-3	TRBV7-2	many	TGTGCCAGCAGCCCTTTCGGCGGGAGCACAGATACGCAGTATTTT	CASSPFGGSTDTQYF
TRBD1	TRBJ1-2	TRBV29-1	few	TGCAGCGCACCAACAGGGGGCTCGGTCGGCTACACCTTC	CSAPTGGSVGYTF
TRBD1	TRBJ1-4	TRBV20-1	few	TGCAGTGCCCCTCGGACAGGCGGGAGGGAAAAACTGTTTTTT	CSAPRTGGREKLFF
TRBD2	TRBJ2-7	TRBV7-2	many	TGTGCCAGCACCCAAGGGAGCGGGGCTTGGTACGAGCAGTACTTC	CASTQGSGAWYEQYF
.	TRBJ1-3	TRBV7-9	.	TGTGCCAGCAGCTTACCGCCGCGACTGGGAAACACCATATATTTT	CASSLPPRLGNTIYF
.	TRBJ2-3	TRBV9	many	TGTGCCAGCAGCGTAGAGTCCAACCAAGCAGGCACAGATACGCAGTATTTT	CASSVESNQAGTDTQYF
.	TRBJ2-5	TRBV20-1	few	TGCAGTGCTAGAGTTCTCGCTCAGGAGACCCAGTACTTC	CSARVLAQETQYF
TRBD2	TRBJ2-7	TRBV6-2/TRBV6-3	.	TGTGCCAGCAGTCGACTAGCGGGAGTTATCTACGAGCAGTACTTC	CASSRLAGVIYEQYF
.	TRBJ2-3	TRBV9	few	TGTGCCAGCAGCGTCCGGGTTGCGGGTAGGACAGATACGCAGTATTTT	CASSVRVAGRTDTQYF
.	TRBJ1-5	TRBV7-9	.	TGTGCCAGCAGCTTACGTAATAGCAATCAGCCCCAGCATTTT	CASSLRNSNQPQHF